The present entry profiles one TCR beta chain with its context. Trimming pared 6 bases from V and 4 bases from J, leaving 18 bases between. The germline V gene has CDR1 SNHLY and CDR2 FYNNEI. The CDR3 is 15 amino acids. This specimen belongs to a study of blood T cell repertoires in COVID-19. Study-level information: PBMCs, B-cell-depleted T cells, or T cells were the source of the cDNA or gDNA that made up the material.

Clones were sequenced by immunoSEQ multiplex PCR, and TCRdb holds only the in-frame ones, with some missing. The sample carries about 170,000 clones, about 91% recorded once. The receptor's source is a woman in her late teens or twenties who had recovered from COVID-19. Sequenced sample: PBMCs or T cells enriched from blood (not recorded which). The rearrangement joins TRBV2 to TRBJ2-5; a weak D match, TRBD1 (6 bases). The CDR3 coding sequence is TGTGCCAGCAGCCTTGAATACAGGGTAGGAGAGACCCAGTACTTC. Translation gives CASSLEYRVGETQYF.